The clone carrying this T cell receptor beta chain was recorded only once. The antigen remains undetermined. The record originates from a study of cytomegalovirus exposure and HLA in healthy donors. Study-wide results and limits: Most TCR sequences were seen very rarely across donors, but some public TCRs occurred in many. With DRB1 most and HLA-C fewest, TCR association rates differed between HLA loci in a later analysis.

The primer mix had 60 Vbeta and 13 Jbeta primers. Only in-frame clones appear in the TCRdb table, and some are missing; sequencing was by immunoSEQ multiplex PCR. The table records some 140,000 clones, roughly 70% of them present only once. This CDR3 is built from 14 residues. Germline assignment: CDR1 MNHEY and CDR2 SVGAGI. V was pared by 6 bases and J by 3 bases, with 6 bases of the junction left unmatched. V is TRBV6-5 and J is TRBJ2-7, with 9 bases fitting TRBD2. The receptor comes from a man aged 30 to 45 in good health and CMV-seronegative. The sample taken for sequencing was PBMCs. The CDR3 region has the DNA TGTGCCAGCAGCCCCGGGACTAGCTACTACGAGCAGTACTTC. This sequence encodes CASSPGTSYYEQYF.